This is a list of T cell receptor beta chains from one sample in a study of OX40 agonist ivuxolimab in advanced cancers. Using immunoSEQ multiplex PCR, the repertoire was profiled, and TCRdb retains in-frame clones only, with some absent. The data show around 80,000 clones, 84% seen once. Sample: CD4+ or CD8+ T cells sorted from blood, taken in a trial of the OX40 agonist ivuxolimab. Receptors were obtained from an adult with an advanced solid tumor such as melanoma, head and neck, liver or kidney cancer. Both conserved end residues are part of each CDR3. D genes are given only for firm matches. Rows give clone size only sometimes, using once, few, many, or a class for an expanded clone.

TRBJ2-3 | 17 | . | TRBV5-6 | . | TGTGCCAGCAGCTTGGTGGGTTCAGAAGGGTATACAGATACGCAGTATTTT | CASSLVGSEGYTDTQYF
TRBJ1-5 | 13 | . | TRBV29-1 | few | TGCAGCGTTGAAGATCATCCCCGTAGCCCCCAGCATTTT | CSVEDHPRSPQHF
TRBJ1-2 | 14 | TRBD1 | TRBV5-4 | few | TGTGCCAGCAGCCTTACCGGGACAGAGGATATGCGCACCTTC | CASSLTGTEDMRTF
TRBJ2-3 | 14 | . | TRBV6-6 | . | TGTGCCAGCAGTTCTTCCGGGACTGCAGATACGCAGTATTTT | CASSSSGTADTQYF
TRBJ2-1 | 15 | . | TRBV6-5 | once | TGTGCCAGCAGTCCACAGCTGAGCTCCTACAATGAGCAGTTCTTC | CASSPQLSSYNEQFF
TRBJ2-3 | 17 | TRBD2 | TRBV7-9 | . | TGTGCCAGCAGCTTTGGGACTAGCGGGAGTCGGACAGATACGCAGTATTTT | CASSFGTSGSRTDTQYF
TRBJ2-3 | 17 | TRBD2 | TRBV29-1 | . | TGCAGCGTACCCACGAAGGCGGGGGGGGACGGCACAGATACGCAGTATTTT | CSVPTKAGGDGTDTQYF
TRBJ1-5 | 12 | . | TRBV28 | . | TGTGCCAGCAGCTTCCCAAGTGCGGCCCAGCATTTT | CASSFPSAAQHF
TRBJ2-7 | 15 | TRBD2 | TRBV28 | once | TGTGCCAGCAGTTTACTGCTAGCGGGCACCTACGAGCAGTACTTC | CASSLLLAGTYEQYF
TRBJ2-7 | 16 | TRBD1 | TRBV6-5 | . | TGTGCCAGCAGTTATCGGGGACAGGGGCTATCCTACGAGCAGTACTTC | CASSYRGQGLSYEQYF
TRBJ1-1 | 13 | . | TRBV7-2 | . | TGTGCCAGCAGCCCCATAACCGGAACTGAAGCTTTCTTT | CASSPITGTEAFF
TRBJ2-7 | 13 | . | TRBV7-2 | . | TGTGCCAGCAGCCACCCGGCGGCTTACGAGCAGTACTTC | CASSHPAAYEQYF
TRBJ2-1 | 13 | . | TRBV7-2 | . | TGTGCCAGCAGCTCGGGTCGACCGAATGAGCAGTTCTTC | CASSSGRPNEQFF
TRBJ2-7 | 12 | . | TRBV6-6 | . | TGTGCCAGCAGGCCGGCAGGCTACGAGCAGTACTTC | CASRPAGYEQYF
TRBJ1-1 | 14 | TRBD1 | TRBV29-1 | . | TGCAGCGCCGGGACAGGGGGCGTCGGGGATGAAGCTTTCTTT | CSAGTGGVGDEAFF